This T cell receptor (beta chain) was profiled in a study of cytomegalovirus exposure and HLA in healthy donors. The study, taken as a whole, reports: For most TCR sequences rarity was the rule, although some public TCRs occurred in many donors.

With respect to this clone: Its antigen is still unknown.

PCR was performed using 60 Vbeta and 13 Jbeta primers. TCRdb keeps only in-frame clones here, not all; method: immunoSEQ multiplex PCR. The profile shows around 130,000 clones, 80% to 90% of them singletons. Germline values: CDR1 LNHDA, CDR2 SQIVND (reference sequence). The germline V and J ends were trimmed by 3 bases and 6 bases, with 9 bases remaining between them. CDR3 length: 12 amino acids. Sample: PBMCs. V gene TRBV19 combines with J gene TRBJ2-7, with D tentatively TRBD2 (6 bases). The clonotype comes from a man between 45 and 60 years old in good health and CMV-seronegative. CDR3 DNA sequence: TGTGCCAGTAGTATCGGGCGGGGCGAGCAGTACTTC. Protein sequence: CASSIGRGEQYF.